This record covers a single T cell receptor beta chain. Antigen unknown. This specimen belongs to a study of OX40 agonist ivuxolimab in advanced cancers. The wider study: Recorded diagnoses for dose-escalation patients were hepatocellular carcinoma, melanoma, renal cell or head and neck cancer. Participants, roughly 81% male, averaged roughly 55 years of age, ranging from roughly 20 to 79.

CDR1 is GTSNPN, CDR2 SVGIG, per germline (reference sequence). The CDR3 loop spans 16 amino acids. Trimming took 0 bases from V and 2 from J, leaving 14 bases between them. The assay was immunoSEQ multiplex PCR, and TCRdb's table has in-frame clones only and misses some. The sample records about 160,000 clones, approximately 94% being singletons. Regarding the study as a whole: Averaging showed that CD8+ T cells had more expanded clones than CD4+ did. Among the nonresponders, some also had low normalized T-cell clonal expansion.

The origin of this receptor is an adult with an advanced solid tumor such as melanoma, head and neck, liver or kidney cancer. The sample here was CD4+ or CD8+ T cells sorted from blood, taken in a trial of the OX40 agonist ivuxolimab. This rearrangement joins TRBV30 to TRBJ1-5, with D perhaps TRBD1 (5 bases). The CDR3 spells CAWSVAGKVGNQPQHF. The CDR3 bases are TGTGCCTGGAGTGTAGCAGGGAAGGTCGGCAATCAGCCCCAGCATTTT.